Shown below are 31 T cell receptor beta chains from a single sample sequenced in a study of cytomegalovirus exposure and HLA in healthy donors. A multiplex PCR was run with 60 Vbeta primers and 13 Jbeta primers. Assay used: immunoSEQ multiplex PCR; TCRdb lists only in-frame clones, some missing. The sample has roughly 110,000 clones, more than 65% seen once. Source material: PBMCs. These receptors were taken from a boy aged 5-17 years in good health and CMV-seronegative.

The chain recombines TRBV30 with TRBJ2-1, with TRBD2 matching 8 bases. The CDR3 length is 16 residues. The V segment lost 7 bases and the J segment 0 bases; nucleotides outside the gene matches: 11. Germline CDR1 reads GTSNPN; CDR2 reads SVGIG (reference sequence). CDR3: CASSKERGSSYNEQFF. The CDR3 nucleotides are TGTGCCTCATCTAAAGAGCGGGGGAGCTCCTACAATGAGCAGTTCTTC. The entire variable domain, with the rest obtained from reference TRBV30 and TRBJ2-1, is as follows: SQTIHQWPATLVQPVGSPLSLECTVEGTSNPNLYWYRQAAGRGLQLLFYSVGIGQISSEVPQNLSASRPQDRQFILSSKKLLLSDSGFYLCASSKERGSSYNEQFFGPGTRLTVL.

This clone has more than one count but fewer than ten. The genes are TRBV19 and TRBJ1-5, with 10 bases fitting TRBD1. The trim removed 3 bases at V and 5 bases at J, leaving 7 bases unmatched. Germline CDR1 LNHDA, CDR2 SQIVND (reference sequence). This CDR3 is built from 16 residues. The CDR3 here is CASSILGQGQHQPQHF. In DNA, the CDR3 is TGTGCCAGTAGTATCCTGGGACAGGGGCAACATCAGCCCCAGCATTTT.

The CDR3 DNA follows: TGTGCCAGCAGCCCGGACAGGAGGTCCTACGAGCAGTACTTC. It specifies CASSPDRRSYEQYF. The chain links TRBV5-6 to TRBJ2-7; TRBD1 agrees at 7 bases. The CDR3 loop spans 14 amino acids. CDR1 and CDR2 from the germline V gene are SGHDT and YYEEEE. J was trimmed by 1 base and V by 4 bases; bases with no gene match: 5.

The chain has TRBV5-4 and TRBJ2-7; 9 nucleotides match TRBD1. Unmatched junction bases numbered 2, after V lost 3 bases and J lost 7 bases. In germline, CDR1 is SGHNT, CDR2 YYREEE (reference sequence). This CDR3 has 12 amino acids. The CDR3 coding sequence is TGTGCCAGCAGCTCAGACAGGGGGGAGCAGTACTTC. Translation gives CASSSDRGEQYF.

The genes are TRBV2 and TRBJ2-5; TRBD1 matches at 8 bases. The V gene's germline CDR1 is SNHLY and CDR2 FYNNEI. With V trimmed by 4 bases and J by 5 bases, 6 bases remained unmatched. This CDR3 is 14 amino acids long. The CDR3 region is CASSGLQGGETQYF. CDR3 in DNA: TGTGCCAGCAGTGGGCTACAGGGGGGTGAGACCCAGTACTTC.

The CDR3 coding sequence is TGCGCCAGCACCTTTCCCGGGACATCGTACAGCAATCAGCCCCAGCATTTT. As protein: CASTFPGTSYSNQPQHF. The chain uses TRBV10-1 and TRBJ1-5, with D tentatively TRBD1 (6 bases). Trimming shortened V by 7 bases and J by 1 base, and 20 bases separated the two germline ends. This CDR3 region has 17 residues. CDR1 and CDR2 (germline): WNHNN, SYGVQD (reference sequence).

The chain has TRBV2 and TRBJ2-7; D not certain. CDR3 length: 14 amino acids. Germline CDR1 reads SNHLY; CDR2 reads FYNNEI. Trimming took 3 bases from V and 2 from J, leaving 11 bases between them. The CDR3 DNA sequence: TGTGCCAGCAGTGATAGGCGGAACCCCTACGAGCAGTACTTC. Protein sequence: CASSDRRNPYEQYF.

The chain has TRBV7-3 and TRBJ2-7, with 11 positions matching TRBD2. Trimming at V came to 5 bases and at J to 2 bases, leaving 5 bases not matched to a gene. CDR1 SGHTA and CDR2 FQGTGA come from the germline V gene. This CDR3 region has 15 residues. CDR3 protein: CASSLSGGATYEQYF. The CDR3 DNA reads TGTGCCAGCAGCCTTAGCGGGGGGGCGACCTACGAGCAGTACTTC.

This chain joins TRBV27 and TRBJ2-1, with D possibly matching TRBD1 (6 bases). V lost 3 bases, J lost 10 bases, and 7 bases lay in between. The germline CDR1 and CDR2 sequences are MNHEY and SMNVEV (reference sequence). CDR3 length: 11 amino acids. CDR3 sequence reads: CASSFGGEQFF. The DNA of the CDR3 is TGTGCCAGCAGTTTTGGGGGCGAGCAGTTCTTC.

This clone was counted once. The CDR3 nucleotides read TGTGCCAGCAGTGAGTACAGGGGAGAAGGCTACACCTTC. Translating it yields CASSEYRGEGYTF. The gene calls are TRBV2 and TRBJ1-2; 7 nucleotides agree with TRBD1. The CDR3 totals 13 residues. The germline gives CDR1 SNHLY, CDR2 FYNNEI. V was pared by 3 bases and J by 8 bases, with 6 bases of the junction left unmatched.

V usage is TRBV5-1 and J usage is TRBJ1-5; D is unresolved. CDR1 is SGHRS, CDR2 YFSETQ, per germline. The CDR3 extends over 15 amino acids. V lost 4 bases and J lost 10, with 21 bases in between. The CDR3 region is CASSPLGGREGPQHF. The CDR3 DNA follows: TGCGCCAGCAGCCCTCTAGGTGGGAGGGAAGGTCCCCAGCATTTT.

This clone has just a few counts. The chain carries TRBV2 and TRBJ2-3, with a possible D match to TRBD2 (6 bases). Germline CDR1 is SNHLY and CDR2 is FYNNEI. The CDR3 is made up of 12 amino acids. V lost 7 bases and J 8 bases, leaving 13 bases between the germline ends. The CDR3 DNA reads as TGTGCCAGCAAGGACCTGGGGGGTACGCAGTATTTT. This codes for CASKDLGGTQYF.

The rearrangement links TRBV2 to TRBJ1-6; the D is unclear. The CDR3 has 15 residues. Between the trimmed V and J ends, which lost 4 bases and 0 bases, there was a span of 7 bases. Germline V gene data show CDR1 as SNHLY and CDR2 as FYNNEI. CDR3 bases: TGTGCCAGCAGTGGACGGAGCTCCTATAATTCACCCCTCCACTTT. Translated: CASSGRSSYNSPLHF.

The CDR3 sequence: CASSSPLLASTYEQYF. Here the CDR3 DNA reads TGTGCCAGCAGCTCGCCTTTGCTAGCATCCACCTACGAGCAGTACTTC. V usage is TRBV5-6 and J usage is TRBJ2-7; D is possibly TRBD2 (5 bases). The CDR3 has 16 residues. The germline V gene has CDR1 SGHDT and CDR2 YYEEEE. V was pared by 3 bases and J by 2 bases, with 18 bases between.

This clone is a singleton in its sample. The chain uses TRBV13 and TRBJ2-5; no definite D call. Per the germline V gene, CDR1 is PRHDT and CDR2 is FYEKMQ (reference sequence). This CDR3 spans 13 amino acids. Trimming shortened V by 5 bases and J by 5 bases, and 12 bases separated the two germline ends. CDR3 region: CASSPSGTETQYF. The CDR3, as DNA: TGTGCCAGCAGCCCCTCGGGTACCGAGACCCAGTACTTC.

Notes on this clone: The CDR3 does not close with the conserved phenylalanine or tryptophan, likely indicating a read error. The rearrangement uses TRBV6-1 and TRBJ1-1, with D perhaps TRBD1 (5 bases). The CDR3 totals 17 residues. Looked up from germline, CDR1 is MNHNS and CDR2 is SASEGT. V was clipped by 3 bases and J by 1 base, with 18 bases between them. The DNA of the CDR3 is TGTGCCAGCAGTGATGCAGGGTTTGGGGCAGGGAACACTGAAGCTTTCGTT. This encodes CASSDAGFGAGNTEAFV.

This chain connects TRBV6-5 to TRBJ2-5; a weak D match, TRBD1 (6 bases). Germline V gene lookup returns CDR1 MNHEY and CDR2 SVGAGI. V lost 5 bases to trimming and J lost 4 bases, with 8 bases between them. CDR3 length: 12 residues. CDR3 in amino acids: CASSTGTETQYF. CDR3 in DNA: TGTGCCAGCAGTACAGGGACAGAGACCCAGTACTTC.

The CDR3 protein is CASSPQGRDSYEQYF. The CDR3 nucleotides are TGCGCCAGCAGCCCACAGGGTAGGGACTCCTACGAGCAGTACTTC. V and J are TRBV5-1 and TRBJ2-7; D possibly corresponds to TRBD1 (6 bases). Germline loops: CDR1 SGHRS, CDR2 YFSETQ. The V end lost 4 bases, the J end lost 0 bases, and 14 bases lay between the germline ends. The CDR3 length is 15 residues. Filled out from reference TRBV5-1 and TRBJ2-7, the complete variable domain reads KAGVTQTPRYLIKTRGQQVTLSCSPISGHRSVSWYQQTPGQGLQFLFEYFSETQRNKGNFPGRFSGRQFSNSRSEMNVSTLELGDSALYLCASSPQGRDSYEQYFGPGTRLTVT.

The genes are TRBV30 and TRBJ2-5; 8 positions agree with TRBD2. This CDR3 has 14 amino acids. V was pared by 5 bases and J by 0 bases, with 5 bases of the junction left unmatched. CDR1 is GTSNPN, CDR2 SVGIG, per germline (reference sequence). Written as DNA, the CDR3 is TGTGCCTGGGTTCGGGGGGGTTACCAAGAGACCCAGTACTTC. This translates into CAWVRGGYQETQYF.

The chain combines TRBV13 with TRBJ2-3, with D perhaps matching TRBD2 (5 bases). Germline-derived CDR1 and CDR2 are PRHDT and FYEKMQ (reference sequence). V lost 2 bases and J lost 1, with 10 bases in between. This CDR3 region has 15 residues. The CDR3 region is CASSLLGRGTDTQYF. The CDR3 DNA sequence: TGTGCCAGCAGCTTACTAGGGAGAGGCACAGATACGCAGTATTTT.

The chain couples TRBV6-5 to TRBJ2-1, with 10 positions matching TRBD1. Germline V lookup: CDR1 MNHEY, CDR2 SVGAGI. This CDR3 is 14 amino acids long. V was clipped by 2 bases and J by 9 bases; unmatched bases: 4. The CDR3 DNA reads TGTGCCAGCAGTTACCGGACAGGGGGGTCTGAGCAGTTCTTC. Its translation: CASSYRTGGSEQFF.

This clone was counted a single time. The V and J genes are TRBV6-1 and TRBJ1-3; D not certain. The germline CDR1 and CDR2 sequences are MNHNS and SASEGT. V lost 0 bases, J lost 2 bases, and 8 bases lay in between. The CDR3 covers 15 residues. The CDR3 loop is CASSEAAGAGNTIYF. In DNA, the CDR3 is TGTGCCAGCAGTGAAGCGGCCGGGGCTGGAAACACCATATATTTT.

The V and J genes are TRBV4-3 and TRBJ1-4; the D is unclear. CDR1 and CDR2 (germline): LGHNA, YSLEER. The V end was cut by 0 bases, the J end by 5 bases, with 16 bases between. The CDR3 covers 17 residues. The CDR3 protein is CASSQELGGRTNEKLFF. CDR3 DNA sequence: TGCGCCAGCAGCCAAGAATTGGGAGGCAGAACAAATGAAAAACTGTTTTTT.

The chain combines TRBV2 with TRBJ1-2, with D unresolved. This CDR3 contains 15 residues. V was trimmed by 11 bases and J by 4 bases, leaving 23 bases between them. Germline V lookup: CDR1 SNHLY, CDR2 FYNNEI. The CDR3 DNA reads TGTGCCGGATCGGGTAGTCGTGAGTCTTCCTATGGCTACACCTTC. Its translation: CAGSGSRESSYGYTF. Full variable domain (remainder filled in from reference TRBV2 and TRBJ1-2): EPEVTQTPSHQVTQMGQEVILRCVPISNHLYFYWYRQILGQKVEFLVSFYNNEISEKSEIFDDQFSVERPDGSNFTLKIRSTKLEDSAMYFCAGSGSRESSYGYTFGSGTRLTVV.

This clone showed up just a few times. This rearrangement joins TRBV5-1 to TRBJ1-5, with D possibly being TRBD1 (6 bases). Germline CDR1 reads SGHRS; CDR2 reads YFSETQ. The V end was cut by 0 bases, the J end by 5 bases, with 18 bases between. There are 17 residues in the CDR3. As DNA, the CDR3 is TGCGCCAGCAGCTTGGAGGGGTCGACAGGTGTCGATCAGCCCCAGCATTTT. Its protein is CASSLEGSTGVDQPQHF.

This CDR3 is CASSRDSHYEQYF. In DNA, the CDR3 is TGTGCCAGCAGCAGGGACAGCCACTACGAGCAGTACTTC. The gene calls are TRBV7-3 and TRBJ2-7; TRBD1 matches at 7 bases. The CDR3 has 13 residues. Germline CDR1 and CDR2: SGHTA and FQGTGA. The V gene end was trimmed by 5 bases and the J gene end by 3 bases; junction bases not matched to a gene: 4.

V gene TRBV29-1 combines with J gene TRBJ2-7, with D maybe TRBD1 (6 bases). V lost 7 bases and J lost 0, with 22 bases in between. The germline V gene has CDR1 SQVTM and CDR2 ANQGSEA. CDR3 length: 16 amino acids. The CDR3 spells CSGRIPGQGYSYEQYF. The CDR3 coding sequence is TGCAGCGGGAGGATACCTGGGCAGGGGTACTCCTACGAGCAGTACTTC.

The chain couples TRBV15 to TRBJ2-4; 9 nucleotides agree with TRBD2. This CDR3 spans 17 amino acids. The V segment lost 0 bases and the J segment 8 bases; nucleotides outside the gene matches: 11. Looked up from germline, CDR1 is LNHNV and CDR2 is YYDKDF (reference sequence). CDR3 sequence: CATSREGLARLVDIQYF. CDR3 DNA: TGTGCCACCAGCAGAGAGGGACTAGCCAGGTTGGTCGACATTCAGTACTTC.

This rearrangement joins TRBV7-4 to TRBJ1-4; 8 bases map to TRBD1. The length of the CDR3 is 15 residues. From germline, CDR1 is SGHVT and CDR2 SQSDAQ. V dropped 8 bases and J dropped 7; count of bases not matched to a gene: 12. Here the CDR3 reads CASLPGGGIGEKLFF. CDR3 in DNA: TGTGCCAGCCTACCAGGGGGCGGGATTGGTGAAAAACTGTTTTTT.

The rearrangement uses TRBV10-3 and TRBJ2-1; 10 positions match TRBD2. The CDR3 spans 16 residues. V was pared by 4 bases and J by 3 bases, with 6 bases of the junction left unmatched. Germline V gives CDR1 ENHRY, CDR2 SYGVKD. The CDR3 sequence: CAISVDLAGVYNEQFF. The CDR3 DNA reads TGTGCCATCAGTGTCGACCTAGCGGGGGTCTACAATGAGCAGTTCTTC.

This clone was seen a handful of times. The rearrangement joins TRBV6-5 to TRBJ2-7; no reliable D call. The germline V and J ends were trimmed by 4 bases and 3 bases, with 10 bases remaining between them. The germline gives CDR1 MNHEY, CDR2 SVGAGI. The CDR3 extends over 13 amino acids. The CDR3 nucleotides read TGTGCCAGCAGTTTGGGCAGGTTCTACGAGCAGTACTTC. This codes for CASSLGRFYEQYF.